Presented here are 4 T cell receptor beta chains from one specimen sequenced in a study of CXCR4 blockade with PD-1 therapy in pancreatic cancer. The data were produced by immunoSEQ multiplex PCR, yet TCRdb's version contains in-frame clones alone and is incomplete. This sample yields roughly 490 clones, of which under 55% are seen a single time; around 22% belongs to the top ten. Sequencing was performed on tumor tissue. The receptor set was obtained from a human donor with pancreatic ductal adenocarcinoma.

The CDR3 sequence: CASSQVPGSLTEAFF. In DNA, the CDR3 is TGTGCCAGCAGCCAAGTACCCGGCAGTCTCACTGAAGCTTTCTTT. This chain connects TRBV14 to TRBJ1-1, with D hard to call. Germline values: CDR1 SGHDN, CDR2 FVKESK. This CDR3 has 15 residues. V shed 1 base and J shed 4 bases, with 13 bases lying between them.

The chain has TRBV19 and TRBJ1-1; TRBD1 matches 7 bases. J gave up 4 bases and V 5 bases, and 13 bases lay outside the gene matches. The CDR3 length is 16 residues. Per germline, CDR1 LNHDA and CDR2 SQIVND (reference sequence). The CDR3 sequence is CASSRSDRQGGTEAFF. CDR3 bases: TGTGCCAGTAGTCGATCAGATCGACAGGGAGGCACTGAAGCTTTCTTT. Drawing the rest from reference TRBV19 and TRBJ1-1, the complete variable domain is DGGITQSPKYLFRKEGQNVTLSCEQNLNHDAMYWYRQDPGQGLRLIYYSQIVNDFQKGDIAEGYSVSREKKESFPLTVTSAQKNPTAFYLCASSRSDRQGGTEAFFGQGTRLTVV.

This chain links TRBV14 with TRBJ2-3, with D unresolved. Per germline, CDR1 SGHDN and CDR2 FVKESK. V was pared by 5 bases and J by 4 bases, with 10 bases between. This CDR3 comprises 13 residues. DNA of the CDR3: TGTGCCAGCAGCGACGCGTACCCAGATACGCAGTATTTT. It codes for CASSDAYPDTQYF.

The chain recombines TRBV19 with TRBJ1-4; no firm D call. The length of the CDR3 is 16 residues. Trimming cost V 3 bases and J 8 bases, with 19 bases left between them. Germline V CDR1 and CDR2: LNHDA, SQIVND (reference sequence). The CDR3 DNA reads TGTGCCAGTAGTATTCCCCGTGGAGTGGAGAGGGAAAAACTGTTTTTT. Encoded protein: CASSIPRGVEREKLFF.